This TCR beta chain was sequenced during a study of shared clonotypes between healthy human individuals (dated by TCRdb to 2018 to 2021). Background on the whole study: A couple of women and a few men aged 18 to 49 years were included in the cohort. For each donor, CD4 naive and CD4 memory were each given three plates, CD8 naive was given two plates, and CD8 memory was given one plate. To estimate repertoire size and how much clonotype sharing occurs between individuals, the study deeply sequenced the blood TCR repertoires of five healthy adults. To increase sequencing depth and limit assay-specific biases, different laboratories used diverse techniques to prepare libraries and sequence TCR repertoires. Between about 0.85 and 9.5 billion PBMCs per donor were obtained by leukapheresis.

Broad study findings and their caveats: Even with the large sequencing depth, rarefaction of the sorted-subset datasets indicated that sequencing was incomplete. The genetic and exposure-history diversity represented was limited by the small number of donors. Estimated clonotype richness was generally larger for naive than for memory subsets. Sharing across a few donors was observed for approximately 5% of naive CD4, around 3.5% of naive CD8, roughly 2.3% of memory CD4, and around 0.42% of memory CD8 clonotypes. Sampling was restricted to blood, and TCR repertoires in tissue are likely to differ from TCR repertoires in blood. Compared with non-shared clonotypes, clonotypes shared by all four sorted-subset donors had higher generation probabilities. Pairwise subsampling led to the expectation that sequencing depth would affect the degree of clonotype sharing among donors.

TCR CDR3 regions were amplified from genomic DNA by multiplex PCR using the deep immunoSEQ assay. Genomic DNA extracted from each cell subset was distributed evenly over all wells of several immunoSEQ 96-well plates, and each plate served as one replicate. For sorted subsets, each replicate PCR was loaded with about 0.2 ug genomic DNA, equivalent to 25,000 to 35,000 T cell genomes. Purified libraries were measured with a Qubit 3.0 fluorometer, size-checked on a Bioanalyzer 2100, and measured again with the KAPA Library Quantification kit. Every immunoSEQ 96-well plate was sequenced on a dedicated single-read 150-cycle Illumina NextSeq 550 flow cell. The paper's processing steps were these. The immunoSEQ output contained only junctional sequences without quality scores, so filtering could not match that applied to full-length reads. Sequences were annotated with PyIR, a Python wrapper for IgBLAST v1.9, and V/J genes and CDR3 were assigned using IMGT germline references. Reads were removed for weak V/J assignments (E-value above 1e-6), missing CDR3, stop codons, out-of-frame junctions, or ambiguous translated residues. V3J clonotypes were defined by identical inferred V gene, J gene, and CDR3 amino acid sequence. Percentage overlap between repertoires was calculated by dividing the number of shared unique clonotypes by the size of the smaller repertoire. Repertoire richness was assessed with RTK rarefaction, the Chao1 estimator, and Recon v2.1 estimates of unobserved clonotypes. Generation probabilities for all TCRbeta clonotypes obtained by the gDNA method from several donors were computed using OLGA. TCRdb retrieved this table from immuneACCESS and kept in-frame rearrangements only. Not all clones are present; in checked studies, unresolved V genes account for under half, and no reason is known for the remainder. The DNA gave D and trimming, while V, J and clone size come from that table. The sample yields around 550,000 clones; 85% to 95% were counted once. The top ten clonotypes cover over 0.1% of the sample.

V ends up 6 bases short and J 1 base short, with an unmatched junction base count of 18. The germline V gene specifies KGHSH as CDR1 and LQKENI as CDR2. The CDR3 goes from the cysteine to the phenylalanine over 19 residues. Only the CDR3 DNA stays, 57 bases, in frame from base 1. In the case of this clone: Its antigen is unknown. Base qualities are not provided; no much larger clone lies one nucleotide away.

CD8 naive samples consisted of CD45RO-negative cells that were positively selected for CCR7, yielding a CD45RA+CCR7+ population without TemRA cells. The donors were healthy, HIV-negative adults who had no recently reported acute infections or vaccinations. Only Caucasian adults living in Nashville, Tennessee, USA were represented among the donors. Blood was obtained by leukapheresis, after which PBMCs were separated by Ficoll-Histopaque density gradient centrifugation and cryopreserved in liquid nitrogen vapor phase. Analytical flow cytometry was used to check the purity and quantity of every magnetically sorted T cell population. Genomic DNA was isolated from each sorted fraction and quantified by UV absorbance on a Nanodrop 2000c.

This TCR was sampled from a woman in her 30s in good health. Here the chain combines TRBV18 and TRBJ2-1; TRBD2 matches 7 bases in the middle. The sequencing sample was made of naive CD8+ T cells sorted from blood. The sample's cell subset or site label, in plain terms: CD45RA+CCR7+. The sequenced DNA: TGTGCCAGCTCTCTCCTAGCGGTCTATCGTGAAGGATCCTACAATGAGCAGTTCTTC. The resulting protein is CASSLLAVYREGSYNEQFF. The entire variable domain, with the stretches around the CDR3 drawn from the reference TRBV18 and TRBJ2-1 proteins, is NAGVMQNPRHLVRRRGQEARLRCSPMKGHSHVYWYRQLPEEGLKFMVYLQKENIIDESGMPKERFSAEFPKEGPSILRIQQVVRGDSAAYFCASSLLAVYREGSYNEQFFGPGTRLTVL.